The source of this T cell receptor beta chain is a study of Ad26.COV2.S vaccination and SARS-CoV-2 variants. Turning to the study itself: Recipients of Ad26.COV2.S got it intramuscularly, once or twice 56 days apart.

Sequenced by immunoSEQ multiplex PCR; TCRdb stores in-frame clones only, minus some. The table has some 290,000 clones, more than 70% seen once. Germline V CDR1 and CDR2: LNHNV, YYDKDF (reference sequence). The CDR3 is made up of 15 amino acids. The ends were cut back, 2 bases at V and 8 bases at J, with 18 bases in the middle. Described treatment: some 20 received Ad26.COV2.S at low or high dose, single or two shots; 5 received placebo; per-sample allocation not given. Specimens were obtained on day 63 following the first vaccine or placebo injection. The clonotype originates from a person between 18 and 65 years old who received the Ad26.COV2.S COVID-19 vaccine or a placebo. The sample was peripheral blood, taken in a trial of Ad26.COV2.S vaccine versus placebo. The J gene is TRBJ1-2, the V gene TRBV15, with D uncertain. This CDR3 reads CATSRNQADRGGYTF. The CDR3 bases are TGTGCCACCAGCAGAAATCAGGCGGACCGCGGCGGCTACACCTTC.